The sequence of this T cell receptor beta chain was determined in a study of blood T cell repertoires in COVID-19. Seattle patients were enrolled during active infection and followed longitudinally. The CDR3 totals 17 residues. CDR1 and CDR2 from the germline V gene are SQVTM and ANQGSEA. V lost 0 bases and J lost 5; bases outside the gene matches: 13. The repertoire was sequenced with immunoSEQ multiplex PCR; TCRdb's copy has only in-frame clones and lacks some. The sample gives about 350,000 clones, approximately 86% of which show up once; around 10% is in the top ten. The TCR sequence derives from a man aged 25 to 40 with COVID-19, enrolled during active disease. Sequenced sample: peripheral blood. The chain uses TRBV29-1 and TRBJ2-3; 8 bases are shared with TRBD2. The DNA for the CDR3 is TGCAGCGTTGAAGATCTCAGGCGGGAGGCCCCGTTAGATACGCAGTATTTT. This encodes CSVEDLRREAPLDTQYF.